This T cell receptor (beta chain) was observed in a study of blood T cell repertoires in COVID-19. As for the study in general: Both acute and convalescent COVID-19 samples were obtained from the United States, Italy and Spain. Nucleic acid was either cDNA or gDNA, and it came from T cells, B-cell-depleted T cells, or PBMCs.

As handled by the study authors: It was from reference gene primer amplification that nucleated cell counts were estimated. Assay used: immunoSEQ multiplex PCR; TCRdb lists only in-frame clones, some missing. V and J calls and clone size are given by that table; D and trimming were obtained from the DNA. The table lists tens of thousands of clones, about 75% of them singletons. Sample: peripheral blood. This TCR was recovered from a woman of 80 years or more with acute or convalescent COVID-19.

The CDR3 here is CASSRREGNTEAFF. Here the CDR3 DNA reads TGCGCCAGCAGCCGGAGGGAGGGGAACACTGAAGCTTTCTTT. V usage is TRBV5-1 and J usage is TRBJ1-1; D not resolved. V was clipped by 4 bases and J by 1 base, with 11 bases between them. Germline CDR1 reads SGHRS; CDR2 reads YFSETQ. The CDR3 is 14 residues long.